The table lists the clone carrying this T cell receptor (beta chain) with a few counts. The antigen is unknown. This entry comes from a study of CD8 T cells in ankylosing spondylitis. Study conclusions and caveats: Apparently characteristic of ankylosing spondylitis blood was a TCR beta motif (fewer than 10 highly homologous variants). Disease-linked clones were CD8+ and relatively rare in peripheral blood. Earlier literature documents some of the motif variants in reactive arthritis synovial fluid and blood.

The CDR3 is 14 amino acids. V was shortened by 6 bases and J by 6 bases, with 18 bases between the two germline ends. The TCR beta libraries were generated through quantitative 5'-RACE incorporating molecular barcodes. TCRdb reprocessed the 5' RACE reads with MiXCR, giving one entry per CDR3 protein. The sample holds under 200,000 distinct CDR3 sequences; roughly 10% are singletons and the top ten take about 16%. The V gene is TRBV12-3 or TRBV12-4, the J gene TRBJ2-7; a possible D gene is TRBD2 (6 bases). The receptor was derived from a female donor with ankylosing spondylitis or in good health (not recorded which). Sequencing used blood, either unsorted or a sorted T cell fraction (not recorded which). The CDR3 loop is CASRSEGSLGEQYF. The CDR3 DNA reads TGTGCCAGCAGATCGGAGGGTTCCTTGGGCGAGCAGTACTTC.